This T cell receptor (beta chain) was retrieved from a study of blood T cell repertoires in COVID-19. Between the trimmed V and J ends, which lost 4 bases and 8 bases, there was a span of 14 bases. CDR3 length: 13 residues. Germline V CDR1 and CDR2: KGHSH, LQKENI. Using immunoSEQ multiplex PCR, the repertoire was profiled, and TCRdb retains in-frame clones only, with some absent. The profile shows 100,000 to 150,000 clones, roughly 88% of them singletons. This chain uses TRBV18 with TRBJ1-2, with D possibly matching TRBD1 (5 bases). The sequencing sample was made of peripheral blood. This receptor was obtained from a man aged 45-65 years with acute or convalescent COVID-19. CDR3 amino acids: CASSRLGGDGYTF. CDR3 DNA sequence: TGTGCCAGCTCACGTCTCGGAGGGGACGGCTACACCTTC.